These 8 T cell receptor beta chains came from one sample sequenced in a study of cytomegalovirus exposure and HLA in healthy donors. PCR employed 60 Vbeta and 13 Jbeta primers. Sequencing was performed with immunoSEQ multiplex PCR; in TCRdb, only in-frame clones are kept and a portion is missing. The sample includes about 130,000 clones, 84% seen only once; the top ten take under 3%. The source material was PBMCs. These receptors came from a woman aged 18 to 35 in good health and CMV-seropositive.

The gene calls are TRBV7-3 and TRBJ2-7; weak D call: TRBD2 (6 bases). Germline assignment: CDR1 SGHTA and CDR2 FQGTGA. This CDR3 has 14 amino acids. V dropped 5 bases and J dropped 2 bases, with 13 bases sitting between them. In nucleotides, the CDR3 is TGTGCCAGCAGCCCCCAGGGAGGCACCTACGAGCAGTACTTC. This encodes CASSPQGGTYEQYF.

V is TRBV6-5 and J is TRBJ1-1; TRBD1 agrees at 7 bases. The CDR3 is 14 amino acids. Trimming cost V 5 bases and J 5 bases; bases outside gene matches: 8. CDR1 is MNHEY, CDR2 SVGAGI, per germline. CDR3 amino acids: CASSGRGKGTEAFF. The CDR3 DNA reads TGTGCCAGCAGTGGCAGGGGGAAGGGAACTGAAGCTTTCTTT.

The genes are TRBV9 and TRBJ2-3; no clear D. The CDR3 sequence is 14 residues long. Germline V lookup: CDR1 SGDLS, CDR2 YYNGEE. The V and J ends lost 0 bases and 4 bases respectively, with 9 bases between them. The CDR3 loop is CASSVVSGPDTQYF. The CDR3 coding sequence is TGTGCCAGCAGCGTAGTTTCTGGGCCAGATACGCAGTATTTT.

The chain employs TRBV7-8 and TRBJ1-1; 7 bases line up with TRBD1. The CDR3 runs 13 residues. From germline, CDR1 is SGHVS and CDR2 FQNEAQ. V gave up 3 bases and J gave up 10 bases; unmatched junction bases: 8. In DNA, the CDR3 is TGTGCCAGCAGCTTGGGACAGCAACAGGCAGCTTTCTTT. It yields the protein CASSLGQQQAAFF. The full variable domain, its missing parts supplied by reference TRBV7-8 and TRBJ1-1, is GAGVSQSPRYKVAKRGQDVALRCDPISGHVSLFWYQQALGQGPEFLTYFQNEAQLDKSGLPSDRFFAERPEGSVSTLKIQRTQQEDSAVYLCASSLGQQQAAFFGQGTRLTVV.

The CDR3 loop is CAISESTEMNTEAFF. The CDR3 region has the DNA TGTGCCATCAGTGAGTCGACAGAAATGAACACTGAAGCTTTCTTT. V and J are TRBV10-3 and TRBJ1-1, with a tentative D call TRBD1 (5 bases). Germline assignment: CDR1 ENHRY and CDR2 SYGVKD. This CDR3 region has 15 residues. Trimming took 0 bases from V and 0 from J, leaving 8 bases between them.

The genes are TRBV19 and TRBJ1-4; a weak D match, TRBD1 (6 bases). Trimming stripped 5 bases from V and 8 bases from J, with 18 bases between. CDR1 is LNHDA and CDR2 is SQIVND in the germline V gene (reference sequence). The CDR3 covers 15 residues. The CDR3 DNA reads TGTGCCAGTAGTCCATCTACAGGGTTTGGCGAAAAACTGTTTTTT. Protein: CASSPSTGFGEKLFF.

The CDR3 nucleotides are TGCGCCAGCAGCCAAGGACTAGCGGGGGGGCTGTTAAATGAGCAGTTCTTC. Its protein is CASSQGLAGGLLNEQFF. The chain joins TRBV4-1 to TRBJ2-1; TRBD2 aligns across 14 bases. V lost 1 base and J lost 7; bases outside the gene matches: 6. This CDR3 has 17 residues. CDR1 is MGHRA, CDR2 YSYEKL, per germline.

V and J are TRBV12-5 and TRBJ2-7, with D maybe TRBD2 (7 bases). The germline V and J ends were trimmed by 8 bases and 5 bases, with 16 bases remaining between them. The V gene's germline CDR1 is LGHNT and CDR2 FRNRAP. The CDR3 totals 13 residues. The CDR3 nucleotides read TGTGCTAGTTGTACGGGGGGCGAGGACGAGCAGTACTTC. It is translated as CASCTGGEDEQYF.